The 2 T cell receptor beta chains reported below all come from one sample, sequenced in a study of T cell responses to AZD1222 COVID-19 vaccine. The method was immunoSEQ multiplex PCR; TCRdb's version includes in-frame clones alone and lacks a portion of them. The sample consists of around 100,000 clones, 91% of them appearing once. Source: peripheral blood, taken on day 0 of AZD1222 vaccination. The receptors were gathered from an adult in good health.

The rearrangement links TRBV7-2 to TRBJ2-7; perhaps TRBD1 as D (6 bases). This CDR3 has 15 residues. With 4 bases removed from V and 0 bases from J, the gap between germline ends came to 13 bases. In germline, CDR1 is SGHTA, CDR2 FQGNSA. CDR3 residues: CASSWAGTTSYEQYF. In DNA, the CDR3 is TGTGCCAGCAGCTGGGCCGGGACAACCTCCTACGAGCAGTACTTC.

The chain links TRBV11-2 to TRBJ1-1, with 9 bases identical to TRBD1. V was pared by 4 bases and J by 1 base, with 4 bases of the junction left unmatched. The germline CDR1 and CDR2 sequences are SGHAT and FQNNGV. CDR3 length: 15 amino acids. CDR3 sequence reads: CASSSRTGANTEAFF. CDR3 sequence (DNA): TGTGCCAGCAGCTCACGGACAGGGGCGAACACTGAAGCTTTCTTT.